A single sample gave rise to the 15 T cell receptor beta chains below, sequenced in a study of T cell repertoires in cytomegalovirus infection. TCRdb reprocessed the reads with MiXCR, giving one entry per CDR3 protein. The sample has about 530,000 distinct CDR3 sequences, approximately 25% seen once. Sequences were obtained from PBMCs. All receptors come from a human donor in good health (CMV status not recorded). Some clones in this sample may be carry-over from other donors' samples.

This clonotype was detected ten times or more. The J gene is TRBJ2-1, the V gene TRBV7-8, with a weak D call TRBD2 (5 bases). Trimming pared 5 bases from V and 6 bases from J, leaving 14 bases between. Germline V gene lookup returns CDR1 SGHVS and CDR2 FQNEAQ. CDR3 length equals 14 residues. The CDR3 region has the DNA TGTGCCAGCAGCACCGACGGAACTAGCAATGAGCAGTTCTTC. Protein: CASSTDGTSNEQFF.

This clonotype was seen a few times. The V gene is TRBV12-3 or TRBV12-4, the J gene TRBJ1-2; TRBD1 is a possible D gene (5 bases). Trimming shortened V by 6 bases and J by 7 bases, and 15 bases separated the two germline ends. This CDR3 contains 13 residues. CDR3 bases: TGTGCCAGCAGCCAAACCCATGGGGGTGGCTACACCTTC. It translates to CASSQTHGGGYTF.

This clonotype has more than one count but fewer than ten. This chain joins TRBV25-1 and TRBJ2-2; 9 bases are a match to TRBD1. V shed 0 bases and J 5 bases; nucleotides not matched to a gene: 4. The length of the CDR3 is 16 residues. Germline V gene lookup returns CDR1 MGHDK and CDR2 SYGVNS. The CDR3 reads CASSEYGTGQTGELFF. In nucleotides, the CDR3 is TGTGCCAGCAGTGAATATGGGACAGGGCAAACCGGGGAGCTGTTTTTT.

This clonotype was seen repeatedly, ten times or more. V gene TRBV7-2 combines with J gene TRBJ2-5; D is uncertain. The germline V and J ends were trimmed by 5 bases and 10 bases, with 11 bases remaining between them. Germline V gene sequence: CDR1 SGHTA, CDR2 FQGNSA. CDR3 length equals 11 residues. The CDR3 is CASSSYGSQYF. DNA of the CDR3: TGTGCCAGCAGCAGCTATGGAAGCCAGTACTTC.

This chain uses TRBV5-4 with TRBJ2-5; TRBD1 agrees at 7 bases. Germline assignment: CDR1 SGHNT and CDR2 YYREEE (reference sequence). CDR3 length: 15 residues. V shed 4 bases, J shed 5 bases, and the junction held 11 bases outside the gene matches. In nucleotides, the CDR3 is TGTGCCAGCAGCCTACAGACAGGGACGGGGGAGACCCAGTACTTC. It is translated as CASSLQTGTGETQYF.

Points on this clonotype: Mismatch with germline at one junction end may stem from a read error. V and J are TRBV12-3 or TRBV12-4 and TRBJ2-2; 8 nucleotides agree with TRBD2. CDR3 length: 15 residues. In DNA form, the CDR3 reads TGTGCCAGCAGTCTAGTAGCGGGAATCACCGGGGTGCTGTTTTTT. It encodes CASSLVAGITGVLFF.

A few counts support this clonotype. The chain recombines TRBV7-2 with TRBJ1-3; possible D gene TRBD1, 6 bases. Trimming cost V 5 bases and J 4 bases, with 18 bases left between them. Germline V CDR1 and CDR2: SGHTA, FQGNSA. The CDR3 is 16 residues long. The CDR3 loop reads CASSPYRALAGNTIYF. CDR3 nucleotides: TGTGCCAGCAGCCCATACAGGGCTTTGGCCGGAAACACCATATATTTT.

There are a few counts of this clonotype. The V call is TRBV7-8, the J call TRBJ2-5; D not certain. The CDR3 runs 16 residues. Germline loops: CDR1 SGHVS, CDR2 FQNEAQ. Trimming removed 0 bases from V and 1 base from J, with 12 bases in between. CDR3 coding DNA: TGTGCCAGCAGCTTAGCGAGGCTTGTCGGCCAAGAGACCCAGTACTTC. Translation gives CASSLARLVGQETQYF.

This clonotype has only one observation. V usage is TRBV6-4 and J usage is TRBJ2-1; 7 bases match TRBD1. The CDR3 spans 14 residues. With 3 bases clipped from V and 4 bases from J, the junction kept 3 bases outside the gene matches. Germline assignment: CDR1 MRHNA and CDR2 SNTAGT. The CDR3 sequence is CASSEQGQYNEQFF. As DNA, the CDR3 is TGTGCCAGCAGTGAACAGGGACAGTACAATGAGCAGTTCTTC.

This clonotype was observed at least ten times. The chain has TRBV7-9 and TRBJ1-5, with D unresolved. Germline CDR1 reads SEHNR; CDR2 reads FQNEAQ (reference sequence). V gave up 1 base and J gave up 9 bases, with 16 bases separating them. The CDR3 extends over 15 amino acids. The DNA of the CDR3 is TGTGCCAGCAGCTTAGATGAGACAAGGCCCCTGCCCCAGCATTTT. Its protein product is CASSLDETRPLPQHF.

This clonotype has only a few counts. The chain recombines TRBV4-3 with TRBJ1-6; tentatively, D is TRBD1 (5 bases). Germline V gene lookup returns CDR1 LGHNA and CDR2 YSLEER. This CDR3 spans 14 amino acids. V lost 4 bases, J lost 10 bases, and 14 bases lay in between. The CDR3 DNA reads as TGCGCCAGCAGCCCGGGACGGACGGGGTCACCCCTCCACTTT. Translating gives CASSPGRTGSPLHF.

This chain links TRBV12-3 or TRBV12-4 with TRBJ2-5; 7 bases are shared with TRBD1. V lost 4 bases and J lost 5; bases outside the gene matches: 7. The CDR3 runs 14 residues. DNA of the CDR3: TGTGCCAGCAGTTCAGACAGGGAAGAGGAGACCCAGTACTTC. As protein: CASSSDREEETQYF.

J is TRBJ1-5 and V is TRBV18, with D uncertain. CDR3 length equals 13 residues. Trimming left V 3 bases short and J 5 bases short, with 8 bases between. Germline V gene sequence: CDR1 KGHSH, CDR2 LQKENI. CDR3 region: CASSPDPYQPQHF. In nucleotides, the CDR3 is TGTGCCAGCTCACCGGACCCTTATCAGCCCCAGCATTTT.

The V and J genes are TRBV7-2 and TRBJ2-1; no firm D call. The germline V gene has CDR1 SGHTA and CDR2 FQGNSA. CDR3 size: 13 residues. Trimming took 5 bases from V and 4 from J, leaving 9 bases between them. The DNA of the CDR3 is TGTGCCAGCAGCCCTGAGTTTTACAATGAGCAGTTCTTC. Translating it yields CASSPEFYNEQFF.

In this sample, this clonotype turned up a few times. The chain has TRBV27 and TRBJ2-5; 9 nucleotides agree with TRBD1. The CDR3 covers 14 residues. Trimming took 10 bases from V and 5 from J; bases not matched to a gene: 11. Germline CDR1 is MNHEY and CDR2 is SMNVEV (reference sequence). CDR3 protein: CATAGTGSSETQYF. The CDR3 region has the DNA TGTGCCACCGCCGGGACAGGGTCCTCGGAGACCCAGTACTTC.